This T cell receptor (beta chain) was identified in a study of T cell changes during pregnancy in multiple sclerosis. Data came from immunoSEQ multiplex PCR; TCRdb stores just in-frame clones and leaves some out. The sample lists 60,000 or so clones, 91% occurring once. This clone has a single count. This TCR was sampled from a female donor with multiple sclerosis, enrolled in a pregnancy study. The material was peripheral blood, obtained before pregnancy.

The CDR3 nucleotides read TGTGCCACCAGCAGAGATCTCGATTCACAACGTTTTTATGGCTACACCTTC. Translated: CATSRDLDSQRFYGYTF. J is TRBJ1-2 and V is TRBV15; D is unresolved. Germline CDR1 reads LNHNV; CDR2 reads YYDKDF (reference sequence). The CDR3 runs 17 residues. Trimming stripped 0 bases from V and 5 bases from J, with 19 bases between.